This T cell receptor (beta chain) was recovered during a study of OX40 agonist ivuxolimab in advanced cancers. The CDR3 has 15 amino acids. Trimming left V 1 base short and J 2 bases short, with 9 bases between. CDR1 is SGHTA, CDR2 FQGNSA, per germline. A remark on this clone: Its antigen remains unidentified.

General study results and limits: With doses of 0.1 to 3.0 mg/kg, CD4+ and CD8+ blood T cells had undergone clonal expansion by week 6.

TCRdb's table, derived via immunoSEQ multiplex PCR, lists solely in-frame clones and lacks some. This sample carries about 93,000 clones, approximately 94% of them seen once, and the ten largest clones take around 3%. The sample in question was CD4+ or CD8+ T cells sorted from blood, obtained in a trial of the OX40 agonist ivuxolimab. The chain employs TRBV7-2 and TRBJ1-3; D unclear. This TCR was recovered from an adult with an advanced solid tumor such as melanoma, head and neck, liver or kidney cancer. CDR3 amino acids: CASSLEVKPGNTIYF. CDR3 bases: TGTGCCAGCAGCTTAGAGGTTAAGCCTGGAAACACCATATATTTT.